The clone carrying this T cell receptor beta chain was recorded only once. The data are from a study of blood T cell repertoires in COVID-19. Study summary: T cells, B-cell-depleted T cells, or PBMCs supplied cDNA or gDNA.

The method was immunoSEQ multiplex PCR; TCRdb's version includes in-frame clones alone and lacks a portion of them. The sample has 150,000 to 200,000 clones; roughly 91% are singletons. Source material: peripheral blood. This sequence was found in a man aged 35 to 55 with active or convalescent COVID-19.

CDR3 protein: CASRRREGLTDTQYF. Here the CDR3 DNA reads TGCGCCAGCAGGAGGCGGGAGGGCCTCACAGATACGCAGTATTTT. V usage is TRBV5-1 and J usage is TRBJ2-3; 9 bases are shared with TRBD2. The germline gives CDR1 SGHRS, CDR2 YFSETQ. CDR3 length: 15 amino acids. V trimming: 5 bases; J trimming: 2 bases; junction bases outside the gene matches: 6.